Listed below are T cell receptor beta chains from one sample, sequenced in a study of blood T cell repertoires in COVID-19. Clones were read by immunoSEQ multiplex PCR, and TCRdb kept only the in-frame ones, dropping some. This sample has more than 150,000 clones; under 85% occur once, and the top ten carry 5.5% to 7.5%. Material: peripheral blood. The receptors originated from a woman between 40 and 50 years old with acute or convalescent COVID-19. Each CDR3 is given with its conserved first and last residue. The order of the fields is J gene, V gene, D gene, clone size, CDR3 DNA, CDR3 protein. The D gene is left open where the match is weak. Clone size is stated in some rows and not others, as once, few, many or a class when expanded.

TRBJ2-7 | TRBV15 | TRBD2 | - | TGTGCCACCAGCGCCCCACTAGCGGGAGGTCGTGGCGAGCAGTACTTC | CATSAPLAGGRGEQYF
TRBJ2-5 | TRBV18 | - | - | TGTGCCAGCTCACTTGGACAGAAACAAGAGACCCAGTACTTC | CASSLGQKQETQYF
TRBJ2-7 | TRBV5-4 | - | - | TGTGCCAGCAGCGGGCCAACCTACGAGCAGTACTTC | CASSGPTYEQYF
TRBJ2-3 | TRBV13 | - | once | TGTGCCAGCAGTCCGGGAGTAGAAGATACGCAGTATTTT | CASSPGVEDTQYF
TRBJ2-3 | TRBV4-1 | - | - | TGCGCCAGCAGCTCAGAAGGGGGTAGGGCAGATACGCAGTATTTT | CASSSEGGRADTQYF
TRBJ1-2 | TRBV19 | TRBD1 | - | TGTGCCAGTAGTATAGCGACAGGGCCCGCCTTGATCTATGGCTACACCTTC | CASSIATGPALIYGYTF
TRBJ1-6 | TRBV24-1 | - | - | TGTGCCACCAGTGATAATACCGGGTATTCACCCCTCCACTTT | CATSDNTGYSPLHF
TRBJ1-1 | TRBV5-4 | - | - | TGTGCCAGCACCTGGGGAGGGACGAACACTGAAGCTTTCTTT | CASTWGGTNTEAFF
TRBJ1-5 | TRBV6-2/TRBV6-3 | TRBD1 | - | TGTGCCAGCAGTTCTGACAGGGCGCCGGGGCAGCCCCAGCATTTT | CASSSDRAPGQPQHF
TRBJ2-5 | TRBV10-3 | TRBD2 | - | TGTGCCATCTCGACGGGGGGGCTTACTAGACAGACCCAGTACTTC | CAISTGGLTRQTQYF
TRBJ1-5 | TRBV28 | - | - | TGTGCCAGCAGGCCCGGGACACTAAATCAGCCCCAGCATTTT | CASRPGTLNQPQHF
TRBJ2-7 | TRBV19 | TRBD2 | - | TGTGCCAGTAGGACTAGCGGGGGCTCCTACGAGCAGTACTTC | CASRTSGGSYEQYF
TRBJ1-3 | TRBV5-1 | - | once | TGCGCCACCCGGCAGGCCCCCTCTGGAAACACCATATATTTT | CATRQAPSGNTIYF
TRBJ1-1 | TRBV19 | TRBD1 | - | TGTGCCAGTAGTATACAGGGGGCGCCGAACACTGAAGCTTTCTTT | CASSIQGAPNTEAFF
TRBJ2-7 | TRBV28 | TRBD2 | once | TGTGCCAGCAGTCCCCTGACTAGCGGGAGTTACGAGCAGTACTTC | CASSPLTSGSYEQYF
TRBJ1-3 | TRBV30 | TRBD1 | - | TGTGCCGGACAACAGACAGGGGCTGGAAACACCATATATTTT | CAGQQTGAGNTIYF
TRBJ1-3 | TRBV28 | TRBD1 | - | TGTGCCAGCAGTGAACAGGGGCTTGGGACGTCGGGGGGAAACACCATATATTTT | CASSEQGLGTSGGNTIYF
TRBJ2-1 | TRBV6-6 | TRBD1 | - | TGTGCCAGCAGTTTTAGGGACAGCAATGAGCAGTTCTTC | CASSFRDSNEQFF
TRBJ1-1 | TRBV27 | - | - | TGTGCCAGCAGTTTATCGCCCGGGGGTGGGGGGAACACTGAAGCTTTCTTT | CASSLSPGGGGNTEAFF
TRBJ2-3 | TRBV7-9 | TRBD2 | - | TGTGCCAGCAGCTTACTACCCGGGTTAGCGGGGAGCACAGATACGCAGTATTTT | CASSLLPGLAGSTDTQYF
TRBJ2-5 | TRBV5-1 | TRBD2 | few | TGCGCCAGCAGGCCAGGAACGGTAGCGGGGGGAGAGACCCAGTACTTC | CASRPGTVAGGETQYF
TRBJ1-2 | TRBV19 | - | - | TGTGCCAGTAGAAGATCCACAGGCTTGCTAAGCGGCTACACCTTC | CASRRSTGLLSGYTF
TRBJ2-7 | TRBV5-1 | TRBD2 | - | TGCGCCAGCAGCTTGACTAGCGGGGCGCCCAGTTTCTACGAGCAGTACTTC | CASSLTSGAPSFYEQYF
TRBJ1-4 | TRBV5-4 | TRBD1 | - | TGTGCCAGCAGCTTGGGAGGGGGCTTTGAAAAACTGTTTTTT | CASSLGGGFEKLFF
TRBJ1-1 | TRBV30 | TRBD1 | once | TGTGCCTGGAAGGGGGCTGGGACTGAAGCTTTCTTT | CAWKGAGTEAFF
TRBJ2-4 | TRBV27 | - | - | TGTGCCAGCAGACTCCAAGGAGCAGATAGTAAAAACATTCAGTACTTC | CASRLQGADSKNIQYF
TRBJ2-3 | TRBV19 | TRBD1 | - | TGTGCCAGTATGGGCCCGGGACAGACTCACATTAGCACAGATACGCAGTATTTT | CASMGPGQTHISTDTQYF
TRBJ2-7 | TRBV6-5 | TRBD1 | - | TGTGCCAGCAGTTCCAGAGACAGGGGGCACTACGAGCAGTACTTC | CASSSRDRGHYEQYF
TRBJ1-1 | TRBV14 | - | - | TGTGCCAGCAGCCAAGATAATTGGCAGAATTACACTGAAGCTTTCTTT | CASSQDNWQNYTEAFF
TRBJ1-2 | TRBV30 | - | few | TGTGCCTGGAGTGTAGGCGGGTATGGCTACACCTTC | CAWSVGGYGYTF
TRBJ1-3 | TRBV9 | TRBD1 | - | TGTGCCAGCAGCGCCTGGACAGGGATCGGAGGAAACACCATATATTTT | CASSAWTGIGGNTIYF
TRBJ1-5 | TRBV29-1 | - | - | TGCAGCGTTGGAGATCAGGGAGGTCAGCCCCAGCATTTT | CSVGDQGGQPQHF
TRBJ1-5 | TRBV19 | - | - | TGTGCCAGTGGGCAGATGGTCAATCAGCCCCAGCATTTT | CASGQMVNQPQHF
TRBJ2-7 | TRBV20-1 | - | - | TGCAGTGCTACGGACACCTACGAGCAGTACTTC | CSATDTYEQYF
TRBJ1-5 | TRBV28 | - | - | TGTGCCAGCAGTCTAGGGGGAATAGGGGTCAATCAGCCCCAGCATTTT | CASSLGGIGVNQPQHF
TRBJ1-2 | TRBV5-1 | - | - | TGCGCCAGCAGCACAGACGGCTATGGCTACACCTTC | CASSTDGYGYTF
TRBJ1-2 | TRBV30 | - | - | TGTGCCTGGACAACAGGGCGGGGCTACACCTTC | CAWTTGRGYTF
TRBJ1-1 | TRBV2 | - | - | TGTGCCAGCAGTGCAACGATGACAGAGAACACTGAAGCTTTCTTT | CASSATMTENTEAFF
TRBJ2-7 | TRBV21-1 | - | - | TGTGCCAGATGGCGGGGTCTTCCCCACGAGCAGTACTTC | CARWRGLPHEQYF
TRBJ1-3 | TRBV5-1 | TRBD1 | - | TGCGCCAGCAGCCTTCTGCCGGGACAGGGATTCGGTGGAAACACCATATATTTT | CASSLLPGQGFGGNTIYF
TRBJ1-6 | TRBV9 | - | - | TGTGCCAGCAGCGTAGCTCTCGGGAATTCACCCCTCCACTTT | CASSVALGNSPLHF
TRBJ2-5 | TRBV4-1 | - | - | TGCGCCAGCAGCCAACCCAGGGGAACCCTCCAAGAGACCCAGTACTTC | CASSQPRGTLQETQYF
TRBJ2-7 | TRBV7-9 | TRBD2 | - | TGTGCCATACTAGCGGGAAGCTACGAGCAGTACTTC | CAILAGSYEQYF
TRBJ2-1 | TRBV28 | - | - | TGTGCCAGCAGTCCCTTATGGACAGTCAGCTACAATGAGCAGTTCTTC | CASSPLWTVSYNEQFF
TRBJ2-6 | TRBV28 | TRBD1 | - | TGTGCCAGCAGCTATCCGGGACAGGGGTCCGCTGGGGCCAACGTCCTGACTTTC | CASSYPGQGSAGANVLTF
TRBJ1-5 | TRBV18 | TRBD1 | - | TGTGCCAGCTCACCACTTAGGACAGGGGGGGAGTGGGGCAATCAGCCCCAGCATTTT | CASSPLRTGGEWGNQPQHF
TRBJ1-1 | TRBV7-9 | - | - | TGTGCCAGCAGCCACGGTCCTGCGAGTAAGAACACTGAAGCTTTCTTT | CASSHGPASKNTEAFF
TRBJ2-7 | TRBV4-2 | TRBD2 | - | TGTGCCAGCAGCCACCCTCGACTAGCGTCGTCGGCGGGGACCTACGAGCAGTACTTC | CASSHPRLASSAGTYEQYF
TRBJ2-7 | TRBV30 | TRBD2 | - | TGTGCCGGGATAGCGGGAGAAAACTCCTACGAGCAGTACTTC | CAGIAGENSYEQYF
TRBJ2-7 | TRBV15 | - | - | TGTGCCACCAGCAGAGATTACTATAACGAGCAGTACTTC | CATSRDYYNEQYF
TRBJ1-1 | TRBV3-1/TRBV3-2 | - | - | TGTGCCAGCAGCCAAGGTACCAGGGAAGCTTTCTTT | CASSQGTREAFF
TRBJ1-3 | TRBV15 | TRBD1 | - | TGTGCCACCAGCAGAGAAGGGACAGGGGGGAACACCATATATTTT | CATSREGTGGNTIYF
TRBJ2-1 | TRBV9 | - | - | TGTGCCAGCAGCCCGACAACAGGGATAGAGCAGTTCTTC | CASSPTTGIEQFF
TRBJ2-5 | TRBV19 | - | once | TGTGCCAGTAGGGCAGGGGAAAGGGAGACCCAGTACTTC | CASRAGERETQYF
TRBJ2-1 | TRBV7-9 | TRBD1 | - | TGTGCCAGCAGCCCCGGACAGGGCTCCTACAATGAGCAGTTCTTC | CASSPGQGSYNEQFF
TRBJ1-1 | TRBV28 | - | once | TGTGCCAGCAAGTACGTGGGGCAGGCGATGAACACTGAAGCTTTCTTT | CASKYVGQAMNTEAFF
TRBJ2-7 | TRBV10-2 | TRBD1 | - | TGCGCCAGCAGTGAGGGTCCCGGGACAGGGAACTACGAGCAGTACTTC | CASSEGPGTGNYEQYF
TRBJ1-1 | TRBV7-9 | TRBD1 | - | TGTGCCAGCAGCCTGACAGGGAGTGTGAACACTGAAGCTTTCTTT | CASSLTGSVNTEAFF
TRBJ2-7 | TRBV28 | TRBD1 | - | TGTGCCAGCAGTTCGGACAGACGGACAGGGGGTAGGCAGTACTTC | CASSSDRRTGGRQYF